What follows are 16 T cell receptor beta chains derived from one specimen sequenced in a study of blood T cell repertoires in COVID-19. The assay was immunoSEQ multiplex PCR, and TCRdb's table has in-frame clones only and misses some. The sample contains 250,000 or so clones, around 84% of which appear only once. Input material: peripheral blood. The receptor source for this set is a woman younger than 35 with acute or convalescent COVID-19.

This sequence joins TRBV19 and TRBJ2-7; 12 bases match TRBD1. Germline trimming cut 3 bases from V and 4 bases from J; bases unmatched to any gene: 4. Per the germline V gene, CDR1 is LNHDA and CDR2 is SQIVND (reference sequence). This CDR3 has 15 residues. The CDR3 here is CASSMGTGGTYEQYF. CDR3 DNA: TGTGCCAGTAGTATGGGGACAGGGGGCACGTACGAGCAGTACTTC. The full variable domain, its missing parts supplied by reference TRBV19 and TRBJ2-7, is DGGITQSPKYLFRKEGQNVTLSCEQNLNHDAMYWYRQDPGQGLRLIYYSQIVNDFQKGDIAEGYSVSREKKESFPLTVTSAQKNPTAFYLCASSMGTGGTYEQYFGPGTRLTVT.

The J gene is TRBJ2-7, the V gene TRBV5-4; D remains ambiguous. Trimming pared 0 bases from V and 6 bases from J, leaving 4 bases between. The CDR3 runs to 11 residues. The germline V gene has CDR1 SGHNT and CDR2 YYREEE (reference sequence). The CDR3 DNA follows: TGTGCCAGCAGCTTGGGGCCCGAGCAGTACTTC. Translation: CASSLGPEQYF.

The rearrangement links TRBV27 to TRBJ2-7, with D tentatively TRBD2 (5 bases). The CDR3 is made up of 13 amino acids. V gave up 5 bases and J gave up 1 base, with 9 bases separating them. Germline V gives CDR1 MNHEY, CDR2 SMNVEV (reference sequence). CDR3 nucleotide sequence: TGTGCCAGCAGTCCCGGGGTATCCTACGAGCAGTACTTC. Translating it yields CASSPGVSYEQYF.

V is TRBV6-6 and J is TRBJ2-7, with TRBD1 matching 9 bases. The germline CDR1 and CDR2 sequences are MNHNY and SVGAGI (reference sequence). The length of the CDR3 is 14 residues. V trimming: 4 bases; J trimming: 5 bases; junction bases outside the gene matches: 6. CDR3 in DNA: TGTGCCAGCAGTTGGTGGGACAGGGAAGACGAGCAGTACTTC. Its translation: CASSWWDREDEQYF.

The chain is built from TRBV5-4 and TRBJ2-3, with 9 bases that match TRBD1. J was trimmed by 5 bases and V by 4 bases; bases with no gene match: 11. Germline V CDR1 and CDR2: SGHNT, YYREEE (reference sequence). The CDR3 has 16 residues. The CDR3 DNA sequence: TGTGCCAGCAGCCTCGGGACAGGGCCGAGGGGAGATACGCAGTATTTT. It yields the protein CASSLGTGPRGDTQYF.

V is TRBV28 and J is TRBJ2-6; D may be TRBD1 (6 bases). The CDR3 runs to 19 residues. The germline V and J ends were trimmed by 6 bases and 0 bases, with 21 bases remaining between them. Germline CDR1 MDHEN, CDR2 SYDVKM. The CDR3: CASSPMLRDIYSGANVLTF. CDR3 nucleotides: TGTGCCAGCAGCCCGATGCTTAGGGACATTTACTCTGGGGCCAACGTCCTGACTTTC.

This clone turned up a few times. The chain is built from TRBV6-4 and TRBJ2-7, with TRBD2 matching 7 bases. Germline V CDR1 and CDR2: MRHNA, SNTAGT. This CDR3 has 15 amino acids. The junction had 4 bases not matched to a gene; V was cut back by 2 bases and J by 0 bases. The DNA for the CDR3 is TGTGCCAGCAGTGACGAGCGGGGAAGCTCCTACGAGCAGTACTTC. Encoded protein: CASSDERGSSYEQYF.

V gene TRBV7-8 combines with J gene TRBJ1-6; D uncertain. Between the trimmed V and J ends, which lost 2 bases and 11 bases, there was a span of 16 bases. Germline CDR1 reads SGHVS; CDR2 reads FQNEAQ. The CDR3 has 15 amino acids. CDR3 DNA: TGTGCCAGCAGCTTAACACAAAATCCCTTCCCACCCCTCCACTTT. It codes for CASSLTQNPFPPLHF.

The chain employs TRBV5-1 and TRBJ2-3; 8 bases align to TRBD1. Germline V CDR1 and CDR2: SGHRS, YFSETQ. CDR3 size: 19 residues. J gave up 6 bases and V 2 bases, and 20 bases lay outside the gene matches. CDR3 sequence reads: CASSLLNPRTGRATDTQYF. The CDR3 bases are TGCGCCAGCAGCTTACTCAATCCTAGGACAGGGCGGGCCACGGATACGCAGTATTTT.

The rearrangement joins TRBV10-2 to TRBJ2-1; TRBD2 agrees at 15 bases. CDR1 is WSHSY and CDR2 is SAAADI in the germline V gene. With V trimmed by 6 bases and J by 7 bases, 1 base remained unmatched. The CDR3 contains 14 residues. The CDR3 loop reads CASSGLAGGNEQFF. In nucleotides, the CDR3 is TGCGCCAGCAGCGGACTAGCGGGAGGGAATGAGCAGTTCTTC.

V usage is TRBV7-2 and J usage is TRBJ2-5, with D unresolved. CDR3 length equals 12 residues. V was shortened by 3 bases and J by 3 bases, with 5 bases between the two germline ends. Germline assignment: CDR1 SGHTA and CDR2 FQGNSA. CDR3 sequence: CASSFPEETQYF. The CDR3 DNA reads as TGTGCCAGCAGCTTCCCAGAAGAGACCCAGTACTTC. The full variable domain, rest sourced from reference TRBV7-2 and TRBJ2-5, is GAGVSQSPSNKVTEKGKDVELRCDPISGHTALYWYRQSLGQGLEFLIYFQGNSAPDKSGLPSDRFSAERTGGSVSTLTIQRTQQEDSAVYLCASSFPEETQYFGPGTRLLVL.

The chain combines TRBV19 with TRBJ2-7; 8 positions match TRBD1. Germline lookup yields CDR1 LNHDA and CDR2 SQIVND (reference sequence). The CDR3 contains 14 residues. Trimming cost V 6 bases and J 4 bases; bases outside gene matches: 8. The CDR3 spells CASSYGQGGYEQYF. The CDR3 bases are TGTGCCAGTAGCTATGGACAGGGCGGTTACGAGCAGTACTTC.

The CDR3: CASSLSASGRLDTQYF. In DNA form, the CDR3 reads TGCGCCAGCAGCTTGAGTGCTAGCGGGAGATTGGATACGCAGTATTTT. The gene calls are TRBV5-1 and TRBJ2-3; 10 nucleotides line up with TRBD2. The CDR3 loop spans 16 amino acids. The germline CDR1 and CDR2 sequences are SGHRS and YFSETQ. Trimming took 1 base from V and 6 from J; bases not matched to a gene: 8.

The chain is built from TRBV10-3 and TRBJ2-7; 11 nucleotides match TRBD1. This CDR3 contains 14 residues. From germline, CDR1 is ENHRY and CDR2 SYGVKD. J lost 5 bases, V lost 10 bases, and 10 bases had no gene match. CDR3 protein: CATQHGQGAHEQYF. The CDR3, as DNA: TGTGCCACCCAGCACGGACAGGGGGCCCACGAGCAGTACTTC.

This clone was counted a few times. This chain links TRBV2 with TRBJ1-4; TRBD1 is a possible D gene (6 bases). This CDR3 comprises 14 residues. In germline, CDR1 is SNHLY, CDR2 FYNNEI. V lost 3 bases and J lost 6, with 11 bases in between. CDR3 amino acids: CASSERGGDEKLFF. CDR3 coding DNA: TGTGCCAGCAGTGAGAGGGGGGGGGATGAAAAACTGTTTTTT.

V gene TRBV19 combines with J gene TRBJ2-7; 8 bases agree with TRBD2. The CDR3 is 13 residues long. With V trimmed by 7 bases and J by 0 bases, 2 bases remained unmatched. Germline loops: CDR1 LNHDA, CDR2 SQIVND (reference sequence). Here the CDR3 DNA reads TGTGCCAGTACGGGGGGGCTCTCCTACGAGCAGTACTTC. It yields the protein CASTGGLSYEQYF.